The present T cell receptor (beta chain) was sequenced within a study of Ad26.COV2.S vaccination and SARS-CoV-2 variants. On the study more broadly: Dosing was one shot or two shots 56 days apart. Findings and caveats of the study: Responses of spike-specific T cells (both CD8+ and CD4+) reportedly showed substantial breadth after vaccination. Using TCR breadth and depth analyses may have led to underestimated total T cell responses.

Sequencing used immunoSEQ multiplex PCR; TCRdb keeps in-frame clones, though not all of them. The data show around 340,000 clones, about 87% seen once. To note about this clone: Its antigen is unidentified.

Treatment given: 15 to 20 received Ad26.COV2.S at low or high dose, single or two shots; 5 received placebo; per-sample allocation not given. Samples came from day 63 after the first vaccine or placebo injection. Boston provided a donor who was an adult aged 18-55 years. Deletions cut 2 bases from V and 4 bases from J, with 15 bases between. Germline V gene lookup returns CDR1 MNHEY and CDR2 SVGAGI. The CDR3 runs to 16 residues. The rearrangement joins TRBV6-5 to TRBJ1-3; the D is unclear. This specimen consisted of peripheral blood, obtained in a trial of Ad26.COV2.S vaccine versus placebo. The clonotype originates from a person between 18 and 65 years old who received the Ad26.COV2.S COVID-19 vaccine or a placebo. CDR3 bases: TGTGCCAGCAGTTACGCCCACATGGGTGGAGGAAACACCATATATTTT. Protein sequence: CASSYAHMGGGNTIYF.